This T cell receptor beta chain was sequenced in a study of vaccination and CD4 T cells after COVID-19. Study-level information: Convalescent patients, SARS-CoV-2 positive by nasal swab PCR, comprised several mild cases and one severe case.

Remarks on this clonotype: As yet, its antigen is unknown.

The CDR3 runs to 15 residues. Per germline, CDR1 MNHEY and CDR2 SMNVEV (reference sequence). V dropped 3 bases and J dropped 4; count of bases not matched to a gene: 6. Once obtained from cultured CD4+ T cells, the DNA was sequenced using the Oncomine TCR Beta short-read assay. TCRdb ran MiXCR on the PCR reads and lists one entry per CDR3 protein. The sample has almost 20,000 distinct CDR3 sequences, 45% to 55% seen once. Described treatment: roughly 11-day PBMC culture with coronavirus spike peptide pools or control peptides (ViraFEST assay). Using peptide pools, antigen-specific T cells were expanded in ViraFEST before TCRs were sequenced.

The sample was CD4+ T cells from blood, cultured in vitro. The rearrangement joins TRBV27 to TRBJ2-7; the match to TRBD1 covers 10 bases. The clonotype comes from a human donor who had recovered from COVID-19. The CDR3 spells CASSFADRGAYEQYF. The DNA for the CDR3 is TGTGCCAGCAGTTTCGCGGACAGGGGGGCTTACGAGCAGTACTTC.